This is a list of T cell receptor beta chains from one sample in a study of blood T cells in healthy people across ages. TCRdb reprocessed the 5' RACE reads with MiXCR, giving one entry per CDR3 protein. Found here are about 280,000 distinct CDR3 sequences, roughly 26% of them singletons; the top ten hold around 29%. Material: blood. The source is a woman in her seventies in good health. Both conserved end residues are part of each CDR3. Each record gives: J gene, V gene, D gene, CDR3 protein. D genes are given only for firm matches.

>TRBJ2-5|TRBV6-1|TRBD2
CASKGSAGKETQYF
>TRBJ2-7|TRBV10-3|TRBD1
CAISETGTVTYEQYF
>.|TRBV4-1|.
CASSQGGHYPYEQYF
>TRBJ2-1|TRBV15|.
CATSRLLTLGYNEQFF
>TRBJ1-1|TRBV5-1|.
CASSPEDGIEAFF
>TRBJ2-2|TRBV11-2|.
CASSLAGGFTGELFF
>TRBJ2-3|TRBV20-1|.
CSALIGPSTDTQYF
>TRBJ2-2|TRBV7-2|TRBD1
CASSPRRDRRTGELFF
>TRBJ2-3|TRBV7-8|.
CASSFWDTAGDTQYF
>TRBJ1-4|TRBV6-5|.
CATTSLGSPNEKLFF
>TRBJ2-3|TRBV3-1|.
CASSQTLDTQYF
>TRBJ1-1|TRBV2|.
CASSKGRPNTEAFF
>TRBJ2-7|TRBV20-1|TRBD1
CSARTTRDSSTYEQYF
>TRBJ2-3|TRBV25-1|.
CASSVQAFADTQYF
>TRBJ1-1|TRBV3-1|.
CASSKLDGGTEAFF
>TRBJ2-3|TRBV5-1|.
CASSFQLAPRSDTQYF
>.|TRBV5-1|TRBD2
CASSKAGTSIRAEQFF
>TRBJ2-1|TRBV28|.
CASSLNERRNYNEQFF